Presented here are 23 T cell receptor beta chains from one specimen sequenced in a study of blood T cell repertoires in COVID-19. Profiling relied on immunoSEQ multiplex PCR, and the TCRdb table lists in-frame clones only, not all of them. The sample has hundreds of thousands of clones, 70% to 90% seen once. What was sequenced was PBMCs or T cells enriched from blood (not recorded which). The source is a woman between 55 and 75 years old who had recovered from COVID-19.

The chain uses TRBV14 and TRBJ1-2, with 7 bases fitting TRBD1. Germline CDR1 reads SGHDN; CDR2 reads FVKESK. CDR3 length: 14 amino acids. Losses at the gene ends were 4 bases for V and 4 bases for J; bases not matched to a gene: 6. DNA of the CDR3: TGTGCCAGCAGCCGCGGACAGGCGACCTATGGCTACACCTTC. It encodes CASSRGQATYGYTF.

The CDR3 here is CASSEDRGVGEQYF. The CDR3 DNA follows: TGTGCCAGCAGTGAGGACAGGGGGGTGGGCGAGCAGTACTTC. The chain joins TRBV2 to TRBJ2-7, with 10 bases identical to TRBD1. From germline, CDR1 is SNHLY and CDR2 FYNNEI. The junction had 5 bases not matched to a gene; V was cut back by 3 bases and J by 6 bases. The length of the CDR3 is 14 residues.

CDR3 sequence reads: CASSSTTGDYGYTF. CDR3 nucleotide sequence: TGCGCCAGCAGCTCTACGACAGGAGACTATGGCTACACCTTC. This sequence joins TRBV5-1 and TRBJ1-2, with D perhaps TRBD1 (6 bases). The V gene's germline CDR1 is SGHRS and CDR2 YFSETQ. The CDR3 is 14 amino acids. Between the trimmed V and J ends, which lost 3 bases and 3 bases, there was a span of 12 bases.

The chain links TRBV6-5 to TRBJ1-1; D is unresolved. V was trimmed by 6 bases and J by 1 base, leaving 9 bases between them. Per the germline V gene, CDR1 is MNHEY and CDR2 is SVGAGI. The CDR3 is made up of 13 amino acids. Written as DNA, the CDR3 is TGTGCCAGCAGAGAGATCCCGAACACTGAAGCTTTCTTT. It is translated as CASREIPNTEAFF.

This chain links TRBV2 with TRBJ1-6, with TRBD1 identical over 8 bases. V lost 5 bases and J lost 8; bases outside the gene matches: 5. Looked up from germline, CDR1 is SNHLY and CDR2 is FYNNEI. CDR3 length: 14 residues. CDR3 amino acids: CASSRQGRDSPLHF. Written as DNA, the CDR3 is TGTGCCAGCAGTAGACAGGGGAGGGATTCACCCCTCCACTTT.

This clone has a single count. The chain joins TRBV11-2 to TRBJ1-1; 7 bases line up with TRBD1. The CDR3 covers 16 residues. Per the germline V gene, CDR1 is SGHAT and CDR2 is FQNNGV. V trimming: 1 base; J trimming: 7 bases; junction bases outside the gene matches: 12. For the CDR3, the DNA is TGTGCCAGCAGCTTAGGCCTGGACAGGTCTGGGGGTGAAGCTTTCTTT. Translated: CASSLGLDRSGGEAFF.

This chain links TRBV15 with TRBJ1-6; 9 nucleotides line up with TRBD1. The CDR3 is 15 amino acids. After removal of 5 bases from V and 9 bases from J, the junction contained 8 bases not matched to a gene. Germline CDR1 and CDR2: LNHNV and YYDKDF (reference sequence). CDR3 sequence: CATSAQGQGSSPLHF. CDR3 in DNA: TGTGCCACCAGCGCCCAGGGACAGGGTTCTTCACCCCTCCACTTT.

V usage is TRBV7-6 and J usage is TRBJ1-5, with 9 bases matching TRBD1. The CDR3 loop spans 18 amino acids. Germline V gene data show CDR1 as SGHVS and CDR2 as FNYEAQ. V lost 4 bases to trimming and J lost 0 bases; unmatched junction nucleotides: 10. As DNA, the CDR3 is TGTGCCAGCAGCTCGAGCTGGGGACAGGGAGCTAGCAATCAGCCCCAGCATTTT. This codes for CASSSSWGQGASNQPQHF.

This chain links TRBV27 with TRBJ2-1; a weak D match, TRBD2 (7 bases). Trimming left V 5 bases short and J 2 bases short, with 13 bases between. This CDR3 spans 15 amino acids. CDR1 and CDR2 from the germline V gene are MNHEY and SMNVEV (reference sequence). CDR3 region: CASSLGGLAYNEQFF. The CDR3 coding sequence is TGTGCCAGCAGTCTCGGGGGGCTCGCCTACAATGAGCAGTTCTTC.

This rearrangement joins TRBV28 to TRBJ1-2, with TRBD1 identical over 11 bases. The CDR3 runs to 14 residues. The V gene end was trimmed by 2 bases and the J gene end by 9 bases; junction bases not matched to a gene: 5. Germline V gene lookup returns CDR1 MDHEN and CDR2 SYDVKM. The CDR3 DNA reads TGTGCCAGCAGTTTAGGGACAGGGGGTCGAAGCTACACCTTC. As protein: CASSLGTGGRSYTF.

The V call is TRBV19, the J call TRBJ2-5; 7 nucleotides line up with TRBD1. Germline CDR1 is LNHDA and CDR2 is SQIVND (reference sequence). The CDR3 is 14 residues long. The J segment lost 2 bases and the V segment lost 6 bases, leaving 6 bases of the junction unmatched. The CDR3 loop reads CASSVTGQQETQYF. Here the CDR3 DNA reads TGTGCCAGTAGCGTAACGGGACAGCAAGAGACCCAGTACTTC.

In this sample, this clone turned up a few times. The chain links TRBV11-2 to TRBJ1-1, with 8 bases lining up with TRBD1. The ends lost 5 bases at V and 0 bases at J; junction bases unmatched: 11. The CDR3 runs 17 residues. In germline, CDR1 is SGHAT, CDR2 FQNNGV. The CDR3 DNA sequence: TGTGCCAGCAGCCTTAGCAGGGGGCCAGCAATGAACACTGAAGCTTTCTTT. This translates into CASSLSRGPAMNTEAFF.

This clone came up once. Here the CDR3 reads CASSLGVGARTEAFF. CDR3 sequence (DNA): TGCGCCAGCAGCTTGGGAGTGGGGGCGCGCACTGAAGCTTTCTTT. The genes are TRBV5-1 and TRBJ1-1; tentatively, D is TRBD1 (6 bases). The CDR3 totals 15 residues. Trimming removed 0 bases from V and 4 bases from J, with 13 bases in between. The germline V gene has CDR1 SGHRS and CDR2 YFSETQ.

The chain links TRBV6-5 to TRBJ1-3; 7 bases align to TRBD1. CDR3 length: 16 residues. Per the germline V gene, CDR1 is MNHEY and CDR2 is SVGAGI. Germline trimming cut 4 bases from V and 0 bases from J; bases unmatched to any gene: 6. CDR3 DNA sequence: TGTGCCAGCAGTTCTACAGGGGCGTTCTCTGGAAACACCATATATTTT. Residues: CASSSTGAFSGNTIYF.

This rearrangement joins TRBV30 to TRBJ2-1; 7 nucleotides agree with TRBD1. CDR1 GTSNPN and CDR2 SVGIG come from the germline V gene (reference sequence). V gave up 7 bases and J gave up 7 bases; unmatched junction bases: 10. The CDR3 spans 13 residues. The CDR3, as DNA: TGTGCCTCCAAGACAGGGACCAGGAATGAGCAGTTCTTC. This gives the protein CASKTGTRNEQFF.

This clone was found many times. V usage is TRBV5-4 and J usage is TRBJ1-2, with a tentative D call TRBD1 (6 bases). The CDR3 loop spans 13 amino acids. Trimming took off 3 bases at V and 9 bases at J, with 15 bases between the two ends. Looked up from germline, CDR1 is SGHNT and CDR2 is YYREEE (reference sequence). The CDR3 DNA is TGTGCCAGCAGCTACGACGGAGACAGGCGCTACACCTTC. This sequence encodes CASSYDGDRRYTF.

This clone was detected only a few times. Other DNA sequences in this sample translate to the same CDR3. This chain joins TRBV2 and TRBJ1-4; D is perhaps TRBD1 (6 bases). Germline CDR1 reads SNHLY; CDR2 reads FYNNEI. The ends were cut back, 4 bases at V and 1 base at J, with 7 bases in the middle. CDR3 size: 14 residues. This CDR3 is CASSARGTNEKLFF. As DNA, the CDR3 is TGTGCCAGCAGTGCCAGGGGAACTAATGAAAAACTGTTTTTT.

The chain recombines TRBV28 with TRBJ2-2, with TRBD2 matching 13 bases. V was pared by 8 bases and J by 6 bases, with 3 bases of the junction left unmatched. The germline gives CDR1 MDHEN, CDR2 SYDVKM. The CDR3 is 14 amino acids. CDR3 in amino acids: CASLTSGGAGELFF. The CDR3 nucleotides read TGTGCCAGCCTTACTAGCGGGGGGGCCGGGGAGCTGTTTTTT.

CDR3 sequence reads: CAISEEQPYGYTF. In DNA form, the CDR3 reads TGTGCCATCAGTGAAGAACAGCCCTATGGCTACACCTTC. The rearrangement uses TRBV10-3 and TRBJ1-2, with no clear D. There are 13 residues in the CDR3. Trimming removed 3 bases from V and 4 bases from J, with 9 bases in between. Per the germline V gene, CDR1 is ENHRY and CDR2 is SYGVKD.

The gene calls are TRBV6-2 or TRBV6-3 and TRBJ2-2, with D possibly being TRBD2 (5 bases). The CDR3 runs to 16 residues. From germline, CDR1 is MNHEY and CDR2 SVGEGT. With 5 bases removed from V and 7 bases from J, the gap between germline ends came to 20 bases. CDR3 coding DNA: TGTGCCAGCAGTGCGCGGGTAGCCGGGCGGGTCGGGGAGCTGTTTTTT. The encoded protein is CASSARVAGRVGELFF.

The V call is TRBV27, the J call TRBJ2-7; D not certain. Trimming removed 5 bases from V and 4 bases from J, with 15 bases in between. This CDR3 spans 14 amino acids. Germline assignment: CDR1 MNHEY and CDR2 SMNVEV (reference sequence). CDR3 nucleotides: TGTGCCAGCAGTCCTCCAGGTCCCCTGTACGAGCAGTACTTC. Its translation: CASSPPGPLYEQYF.

The chain is built from TRBV24-1 and TRBJ1-5; TRBD1 aligns across 8 bases. Germline V gene lookup returns CDR1 KGHDR and CDR2 SFDVKD. V shed 6 bases and J 6 bases; nucleotides not matched to a gene: 6. This CDR3 has 14 residues. The DNA of the CDR3 is TGTGCCACCAGTCTCAGGGGGCAAGGTCAGCCCCAGCATTTT. It encodes CATSLRGQGQPQHF.

This chain joins TRBV23-1 and TRBJ2-1, with TRBD1 as a possible D gene (5 bases). TRBV23-1 is designated an ORF whose function remains uncertain. This CDR3 is 13 amino acids long. The V and J ends lost 2 bases and 9 bases respectively, with 11 bases between them. The CDR3 DNA reads TGCGCCAGCAGTCAACAGGGTAGGGGTGAGCAGTTCTTC. Translation: CASSQQGRGEQFF.